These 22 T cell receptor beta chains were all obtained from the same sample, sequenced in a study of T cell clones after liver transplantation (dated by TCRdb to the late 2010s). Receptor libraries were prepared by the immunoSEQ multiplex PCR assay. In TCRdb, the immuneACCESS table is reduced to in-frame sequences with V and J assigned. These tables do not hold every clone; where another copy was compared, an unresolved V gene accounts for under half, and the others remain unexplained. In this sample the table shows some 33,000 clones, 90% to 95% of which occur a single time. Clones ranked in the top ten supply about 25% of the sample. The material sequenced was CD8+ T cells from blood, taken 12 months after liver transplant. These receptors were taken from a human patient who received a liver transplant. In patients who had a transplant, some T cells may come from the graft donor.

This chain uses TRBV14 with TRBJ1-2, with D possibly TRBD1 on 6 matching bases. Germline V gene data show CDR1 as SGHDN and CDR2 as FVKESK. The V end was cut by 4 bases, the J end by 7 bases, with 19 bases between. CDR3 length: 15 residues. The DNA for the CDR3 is TGTGCCAGCAGCCCTAGAAGGGGGGGGGCGCTTGGCTACACCTTC. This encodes CASSPRRGGALGYTF.

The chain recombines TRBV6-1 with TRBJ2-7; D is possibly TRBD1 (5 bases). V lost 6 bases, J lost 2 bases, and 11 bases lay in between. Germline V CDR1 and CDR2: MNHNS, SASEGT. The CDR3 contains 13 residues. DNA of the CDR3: TGTGCCAGCAGCCCAGTGACAGCCTACGAGCAGTACTTC. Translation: CASSPVTAYEQYF.

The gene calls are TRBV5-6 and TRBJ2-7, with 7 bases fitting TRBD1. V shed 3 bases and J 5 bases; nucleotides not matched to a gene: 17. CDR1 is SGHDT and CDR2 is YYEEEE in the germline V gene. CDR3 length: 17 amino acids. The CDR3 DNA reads TGTGCCAGCAGCTCCCCAGGGGGTCTTCCCCCGGAGAACGAGCAGTACTTC. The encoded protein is CASSSPGGLPPENEQYF.

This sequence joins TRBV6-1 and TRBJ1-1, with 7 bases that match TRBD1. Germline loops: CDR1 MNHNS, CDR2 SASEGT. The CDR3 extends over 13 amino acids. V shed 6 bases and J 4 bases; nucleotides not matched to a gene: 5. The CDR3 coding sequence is TGTGCCAGCAGAACCGGGACAGTCACTGAAGCTTTCTTT. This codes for CASRTGTVTEAFF.

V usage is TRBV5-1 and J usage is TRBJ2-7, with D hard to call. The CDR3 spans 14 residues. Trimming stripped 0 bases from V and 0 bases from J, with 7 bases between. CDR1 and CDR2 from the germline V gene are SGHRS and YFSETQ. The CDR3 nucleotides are TGCGCCAGCAGCTTGGTAGTCAGCTCCTACGAGCAGTACTTC. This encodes CASSLVVSSYEQYF.

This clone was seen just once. For the CDR3, the DNA is TGCGCCAGCAGCCTGGGGGGGAATGAGCAGTTCTTC. This codes for CASSLGGNEQFF. This chain uses TRBV4-1 with TRBJ2-1, with 7 bases lining up with TRBD2. The CDR3 extends over 12 amino acids. With 4 bases clipped from V and 7 bases from J, the junction kept 1 base outside the gene matches. CDR1 is MGHRA and CDR2 is YSYEKL in the germline V gene.

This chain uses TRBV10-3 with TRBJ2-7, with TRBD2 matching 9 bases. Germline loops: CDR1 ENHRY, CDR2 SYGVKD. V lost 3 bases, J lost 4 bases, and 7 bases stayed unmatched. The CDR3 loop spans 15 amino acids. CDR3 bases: TGTGCCATCAGTGAACGTAGCGGGAGTTGGTACGAGCAGTACTTC. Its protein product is CAISERSGSWYEQYF.

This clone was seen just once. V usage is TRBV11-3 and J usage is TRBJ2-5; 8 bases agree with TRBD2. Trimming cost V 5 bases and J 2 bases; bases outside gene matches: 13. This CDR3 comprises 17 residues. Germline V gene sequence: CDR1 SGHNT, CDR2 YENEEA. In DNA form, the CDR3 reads TGTGCCAGCAGCCCTATCGGGACTAGGGGAGTACAAGAGACCCAGTACTTC. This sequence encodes CASSPIGTRGVQETQYF.

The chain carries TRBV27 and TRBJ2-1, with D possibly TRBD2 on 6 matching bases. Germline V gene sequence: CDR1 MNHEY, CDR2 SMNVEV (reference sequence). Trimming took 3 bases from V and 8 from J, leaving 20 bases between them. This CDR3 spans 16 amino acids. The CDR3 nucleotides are TGTGCCAGCAGTTTCGATTTAGCGGAGAGGGTTCATGAGCAGTTCTTC. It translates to CASSFDLAERVHEQFF.

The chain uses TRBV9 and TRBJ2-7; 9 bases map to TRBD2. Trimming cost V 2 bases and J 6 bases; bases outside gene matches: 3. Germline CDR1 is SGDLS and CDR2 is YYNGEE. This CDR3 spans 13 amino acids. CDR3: CASSVSGSGEQYF. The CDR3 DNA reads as TGTGCCAGCAGCGTTAGCGGGAGCGGCGAGCAGTACTTC.

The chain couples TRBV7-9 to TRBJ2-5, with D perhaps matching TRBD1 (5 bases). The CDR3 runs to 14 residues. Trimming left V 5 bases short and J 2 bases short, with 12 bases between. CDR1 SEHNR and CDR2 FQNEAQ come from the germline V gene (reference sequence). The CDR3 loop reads CASSPPGRQETQYF. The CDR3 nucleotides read TGTGCCAGCAGCCCCCCAGGGCGACAAGAGACCCAGTACTTC.

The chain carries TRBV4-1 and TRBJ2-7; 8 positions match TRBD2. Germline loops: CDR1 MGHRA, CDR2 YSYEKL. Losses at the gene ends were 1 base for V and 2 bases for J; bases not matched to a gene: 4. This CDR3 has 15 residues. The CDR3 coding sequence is TGCGCCAGCAGCCAAGCAACTAGCGGCACCTACGAGCAGTACTTC. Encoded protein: CASSQATSGTYEQYF.

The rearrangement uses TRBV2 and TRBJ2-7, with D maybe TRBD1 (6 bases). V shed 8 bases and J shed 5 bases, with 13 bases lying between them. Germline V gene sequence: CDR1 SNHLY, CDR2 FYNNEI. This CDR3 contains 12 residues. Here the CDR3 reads CASLSRGDEQYF. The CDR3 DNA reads TGTGCCAGCTTAAGCAGGGGCGACGAGCAGTACTTC.

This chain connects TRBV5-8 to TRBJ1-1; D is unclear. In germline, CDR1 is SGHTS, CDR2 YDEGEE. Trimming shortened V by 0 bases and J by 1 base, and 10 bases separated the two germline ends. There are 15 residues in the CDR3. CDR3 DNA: TGTGCCAGCAGCTTGGGGACCGCGCCGAACACTGAAGCTTTCTTT. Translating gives CASSLGTAPNTEAFF.

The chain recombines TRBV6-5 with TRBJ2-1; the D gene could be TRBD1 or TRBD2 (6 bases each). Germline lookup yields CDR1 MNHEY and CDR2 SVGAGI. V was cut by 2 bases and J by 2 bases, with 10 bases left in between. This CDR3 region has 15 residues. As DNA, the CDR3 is TGTGCCAGCAGTTACCTGCGGGACACCTACAATGAGCAGTTCTTC. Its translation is CASSYLRDTYNEQFF.

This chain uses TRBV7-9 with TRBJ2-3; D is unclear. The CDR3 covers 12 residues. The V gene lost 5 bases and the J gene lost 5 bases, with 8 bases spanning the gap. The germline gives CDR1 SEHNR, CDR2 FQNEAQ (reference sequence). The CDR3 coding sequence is TGTGCCAGCAGCCTCCTCGGAGATACGCAGTATTTT. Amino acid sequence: CASSLLGDTQYF. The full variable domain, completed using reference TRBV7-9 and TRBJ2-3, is DTGVSQNPRHKITKRGQNVTFRCDPISEHNRLYWYRQTLGQGPEFLTYFQNEAQLEKSRLLSDRFSAERPKGSFSTLEIQRTEQGDSAMYLCASSLLGDTQYFGPGTRLTVL.

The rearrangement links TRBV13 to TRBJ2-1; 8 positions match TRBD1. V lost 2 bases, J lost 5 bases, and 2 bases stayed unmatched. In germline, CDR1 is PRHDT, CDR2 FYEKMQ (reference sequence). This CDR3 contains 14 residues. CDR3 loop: CASSLLQGDNEQFF. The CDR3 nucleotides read TGTGCCAGCAGCTTACTACAGGGGGACAATGAGCAGTTCTTC.

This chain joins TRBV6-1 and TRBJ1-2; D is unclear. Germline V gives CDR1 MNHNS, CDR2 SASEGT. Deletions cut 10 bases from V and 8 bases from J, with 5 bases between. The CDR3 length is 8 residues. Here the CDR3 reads CAITGYTF. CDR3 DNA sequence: TGTGCCATTACAGGCTACACCTTC.

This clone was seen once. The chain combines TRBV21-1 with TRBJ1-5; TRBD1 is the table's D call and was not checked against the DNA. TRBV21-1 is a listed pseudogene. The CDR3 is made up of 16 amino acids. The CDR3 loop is CASSKAQSNSNQPQHF. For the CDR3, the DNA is TGTGCCAGCAGCAAAGCCCAGTCAAATAGCAATCAGCCCCAGCATTTT.

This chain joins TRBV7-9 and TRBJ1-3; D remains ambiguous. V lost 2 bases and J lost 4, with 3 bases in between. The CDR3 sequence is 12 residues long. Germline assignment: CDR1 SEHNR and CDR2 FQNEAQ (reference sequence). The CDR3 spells CASSLQGNTIYF. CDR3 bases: TGTGCCAGCAGCTTACAGGGAAACACCATATATTTT.

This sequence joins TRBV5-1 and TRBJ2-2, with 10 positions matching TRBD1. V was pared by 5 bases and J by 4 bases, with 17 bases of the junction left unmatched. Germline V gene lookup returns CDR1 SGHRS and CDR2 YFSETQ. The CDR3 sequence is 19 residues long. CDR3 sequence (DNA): TGCGCCAGCAGTCCCCCGGGATTTGACAGGGGGCTCGGCACCGGGGAGCTGTTTTTT. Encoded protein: CASSPPGFDRGLGTGELFF.

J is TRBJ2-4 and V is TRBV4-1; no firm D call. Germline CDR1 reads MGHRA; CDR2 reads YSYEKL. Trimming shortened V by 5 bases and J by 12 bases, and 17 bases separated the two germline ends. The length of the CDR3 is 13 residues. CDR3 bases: TGCGCCAGCAGCGGTATCCTCCAAATGACTCAGTACTTC. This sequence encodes CASSGILQMTQYF.